In this sample, the clone carrying this T cell receptor (beta chain) turned up once. Per germline, CDR1 LGHNA and CDR2 YNFKEQ. This CDR3 is 15 amino acids long. The germline V and J ends were trimmed by 0 bases and 6 bases, with 14 bases remaining between them. This entry belongs to a study of blood T cell repertoires in COVID-19. On the study more broadly: COVID-19 samples, acute and convalescent, were from the United States, Italy and Spain. Sample material is recorded as cDNA or gDNA derived from T cells, B-cell-depleted T cells, or PBMCs.

Original processing methods: Estimation of nucleated cell counts was performed using reference gene primer amplification. Sequencing was performed with immunoSEQ multiplex PCR; in TCRdb, only in-frame clones are kept and a portion is missing. Clonal size and the V and J genes are those of that table, whereas D and trimming came from the DNA. The data contain tens of thousands of clones, roughly 86% of them singletons. The receptor's source is a man between 45 and 60 years old with active or convalescent COVID-19. The sample was peripheral blood. The V gene is TRBV4-2, the J gene TRBJ1-2; D is perhaps TRBD1 (5 bases). The CDR3 reads CASSQDVKGLNGYTF. DNA of the CDR3: TGTGCCAGCAGCCAAGATGTTAAGGGGCTGAATGGCTACACCTTC.